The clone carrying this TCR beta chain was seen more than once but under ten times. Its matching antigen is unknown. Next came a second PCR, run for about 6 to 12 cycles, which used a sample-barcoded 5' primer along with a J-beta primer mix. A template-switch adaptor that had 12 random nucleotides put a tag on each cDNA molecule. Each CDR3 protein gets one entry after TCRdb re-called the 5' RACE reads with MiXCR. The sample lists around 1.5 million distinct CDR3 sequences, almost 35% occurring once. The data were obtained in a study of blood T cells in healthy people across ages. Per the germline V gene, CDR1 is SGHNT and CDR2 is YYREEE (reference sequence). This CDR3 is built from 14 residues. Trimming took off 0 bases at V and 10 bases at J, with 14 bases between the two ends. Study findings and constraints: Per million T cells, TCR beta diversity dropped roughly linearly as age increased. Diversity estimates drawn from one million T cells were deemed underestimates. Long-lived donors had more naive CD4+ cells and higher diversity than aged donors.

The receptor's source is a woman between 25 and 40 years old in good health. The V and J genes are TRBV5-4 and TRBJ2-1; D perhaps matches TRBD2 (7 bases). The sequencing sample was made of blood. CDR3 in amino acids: CASSLVAGAGEQFF. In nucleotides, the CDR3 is TGTGCCAGCAGCTTGGTTGCGGGGGCGGGAGAGCAGTTCTTC.